The rows below give T cell receptor beta chains drawn from one sample of a study of T cell repertoires in cytomegalovirus infection. The antigens of these receptors remain unknown. TCRdb called the reads again in MiXCR, with one record for every CDR3 protein. The profile shows approximately 990,000 distinct CDR3 sequences, around 32% of them singletons. Sequencing used cultured CD8+ T cells from PBMCs, obtained from culture after CMV antigen stimulation. The receptors shown here come from a human donor in good health (CMV status not recorded). Some clones in this sample may be carry-over from other donors' samples. The CDR3 runs from the conserved cysteine through the conserved F or W. The D gene is left open where the match is weak. A clone size is listed for some rows: how often the clone was seen (once, few, many), or a class if it is expanded.

clone_size	v_call	d_call	j_call	cdr3_nt	cdr3_aa
NA	TRBV4-1	NA	TRBJ1-5	TGTGCCAGCAGCCGGGGGGACAGCAATCAGCCCCAGCATTTT	CASSRGDSNQPQHF
NA	TRBV12-3/TRBV12-4	NA	TRBJ2-4	TGTGCCAGCAGCCACTTCGGCTGGGCCAAAAACATTCAGTACTTC	CASSHFGWAKNIQYF
NA	TRBV27	TRBD1	TRBJ1-5	TGTGCCAGCAATCCGACAGGGCGGAATCAGCCCCAGCATTTT	CASNPTGRNQPQHF
few	TRBV7-9	TRBD2	TRBJ2-3	TGTGCCAGCAGCCTGCGGACTAGCGGGGCTATTGGTGTGGATACGCAGTATTTT	CASSLRTSGAIGVDTQYF
few	TRBV4-3	TRBD1	TRBJ1-2	TGCGCCAGCAGCCAAGGGACAGGAGACAACTATGGCTACACCTTC	CASSQGTGDNYGYTF
NA	TRBV2	NA	TRBJ2-3	TGTGCCAGCTTGACGCGCACAGATACGCAGTATTTT	CASLTRTDTQYF
NA	TRBV27	NA	TRBJ1-1	TGTGCCAGCAGTTCCAGGACCTCAAACACTGAAGCTTTCTTT	CASSSRTSNTEAFF
NA	TRBV28	NA	TRBJ2-1	TGTGCCAGCAACCTCCTGGAAGACAATGAGCAGTTCTTC	CASNLLEDNEQFF
NA	TRBV28	NA	TRBJ2-5	TGTGCCAGCAGTTTACGGGACAACCAAGAGACCCAGTACTTC	CASSLRDNQETQYF
few	TRBV12-3/TRBV12-4	NA	TRBJ1-5	TGTGCCAGCAGCCAACCACAGGGCGCCTTTAATCAGCCCCAGCATTTT	CASSQPQGAFNQPQHF
many	TRBV12-3/TRBV12-4	NA	TRBJ2-3	TGTGCCAGCAGCTTCCGCACTAGCACAGATACGCAGTATTTT	CASSFRTSTDTQYF
NA	TRBV9	TRBD2	TRBJ2-1	TGTGCCAGCAGCGTAGGCGGGGGGCCTCCCTCGTCCTACAATGAGCAGTTCTTC	CASSVGGGPPSSYNEQFF
NA	TRBV7-3	TRBD1	TRBJ1-1	TGTGCCAGCAGCTCAGGACAGGGAGAAAGCACTGAAGCTTTCTTT	CASSSGQGESTEAFF
NA	TRBV12-5	NA	TRBJ2-3	TGTGCTAGTGGTTTGTCTCCTAGCACAGATACGCAGTATTTT	CASGLSPSTDTQYF
NA	TRBV7-2	NA	TRBJ1-2	TGTGCCAGCAGCTCCAGGGCGGCGGTAGGCTACACCTTC	CASSSRAAVGYTF
few	TRBV3-1	TRBD2	TRBJ2-2	TGTGCCAGCAGCCAAGTGGGACTAGCGGGGGCGAACACCGGGGAGCTGTTTTTT	CASSQVGLAGANTGELFF
NA	TRBV28	NA	TRBJ2-5	TGTGCCAACAGTTTAGCGTTAGGCTCCCAAGAGACCCAGTACTTC	CANSLALGSQETQYF
few	TRBV6-1	TRBD2	TRBJ2-1	TGTGCCAGCAGTGAAATCGAGCGGGGGGGCAGAGATGAGCAGTTCTTC	CASSEIERGGRDEQFF
NA	TRBV23-1	NA	TRBJ1-1	TGCGCCAGCAGTCAAAGTTCACCGGGGCAAAACACTGAAGCTTTCTTT	CASSQSSPGQNTEAFF
NA	TRBV19	TRBD1	TRBJ2-7	TGTGCCAGTAGTATGGGACAGGGTGGGTACTACGAGCAGTACTTC	CASSMGQGGYYEQYF
many	TRBV7-9	TRBD1	TRBJ1-4	TGTGCCAGCAGCTCCCAGGACAGGAGGGATGAAAAACTGTTTTTT	CASSSQDRRDEKLFF
many	TRBV7-9	TRBD1	TRBJ2-7	TGTGCCAGCAGCTTGGGACAGGGTCGGTACTTC	CASSLGQGRYF
few	TRBV2	NA	TRBJ1-1	TGTGCCAGCAGTGAGCCCCAGAATCTGAACACTGAAGCTTTCTTT	CASSEPQNLNTEAFF
NA	TRBV7-6	TRBD2	TRBJ2-5	TGTGCCAGCAGCGACGGGACTAGCGAGACCCAGTACTTC	CASSDGTSETQYF
few	TRBV6-1	NA	TRBJ1-3	TGTGCGGCTGGAAACACCATATATTTT	CAAGNTIYF
many	TRBV7-8	TRBD2	TRBJ2-5	TGTGCCAGCAGGTCGACTAGCGGGGGGGAGACCCAGTACTTC	CASRSTSGGETQYF
many	TRBV7-3	NA	TRBJ1-6	TGTGCCAGCAGCTTGTCCAGGGGAAATAATTCACCCCTCCACTTT	CASSLSRGNNSPLHF
many	TRBV7-6	TRBD2	TRBJ2-1	TGTGCCAGCAGCTTTGGCGCAGCGGGGGCCACCTACAATGAGCAGTTCTTC	CASSFGAAGATYNEQFF
few	TRBV7-9	NA	TRBJ1-2	TGTGCCAGCAGCTACAACAGCCCGGTCTACTTC	CASSYNSPVYF
NA	TRBV6-5	TRBD2	TRBJ2-1	TGTGCCAGCAGTTACTCCCCTCCGGGGGGAGGCAATGAGCAGTTCTTC	CASSYSPPGGGNEQFF
NA	TRBV28	NA	TRBJ2-6	TGTGCCAGCAGTTTGTGGGGACTGAGCTCTGGGGCCAACGTCCTGACTTTC	CASSLWGLSSGANVLTF
few	TRBV29-1	NA	TRBJ2-1	NA	CSVDFGGGSMRRFF
NA	TRBV7-6	NA	TRBJ2-1	TGTGCCAGCAGCTACAATAGGCCTGACCCTAACAATGAGCAGTTCTTC	CASSYNRPDPNNEQFF
NA	TRBV6-6	NA	TRBJ2-1	TGTGCCAGCAGTTCGGATCCGGGGGGCAAATACAATGAGCAGTTCTTC	CASSSDPGGKYNEQFF
many	TRBV7-6	NA	TRBJ1-2	TGTGCCAGCAGCGGGGGGCGAGGCTATGGCTACACCTTC	CASSGGRGYGYTF
NA	TRBV19	TRBD1	TRBJ1-5	TGTGCCAGTAGTGGGGCAGGGGGACACCCCCAGCATTTT	CASSGAGGHPQHF
NA	TRBV7-8	NA	TRBJ1-2	TGTGCCAGCAGCCCACACATGACCAATGGCTACACCTTC	CASSPHMTNGYTF